This T cell receptor (beta chain) was sequenced during a study of blood T cell repertoires in COVID-19. Study context: The samples span acute and convalescent COVID-19 from the United States, Italy and Spain. Sample material is recorded as cDNA or gDNA derived from T cells, B-cell-depleted T cells, or PBMCs.

In the authors' methods: Amplification from reference gene primers served as the basis for estimated nucleated cell counts. Sequencing was performed with immunoSEQ multiplex PCR; in TCRdb, only in-frame clones are kept and a portion is missing. V and J calls and clone size are those listed in that table; D and trimming were worked out from the DNA. The profile covers about 130,000 clones, with roughly two thirds appearing a single time and around 2% taken by the ten largest. The clonotype originates from a woman aged 70-85 years with acute or convalescent COVID-19. The sample was peripheral blood.

This CDR3 is CASSLGSGGNTIYF. The CDR3, as DNA: TGTGCCAGCAGCTTAGGGAGCGGTGGAAACACCATATATTTT. V is TRBV11-2 and J is TRBJ1-3; D is undetermined. The germline V and J ends were trimmed by 1 base and 3 bases, with 7 bases remaining between them. Germline V lookup: CDR1 SGHAT, CDR2 FQNNGV. This CDR3 is 14 amino acids long.